A selection of T cell receptor beta chains follows, all from one sample in a study of OX40 agonist ivuxolimab in advanced cancers. Sequencing used immunoSEQ multiplex PCR; TCRdb keeps in-frame clones, though not all of them. This repertoire shows tens of thousands of clones, over 80% found once; its top ten account for 3.9%. Sequenced here: CD4+ or CD8+ T cells sorted from blood, sampled in a trial of the OX40 agonist ivuxolimab. Source of these receptors: an adult with an advanced solid tumor such as melanoma, head and neck, liver or kidney cancer. Both conserved end residues are part of each CDR3. The D gene is left open where the match is weak. For some rows the clone size is stated as once, few or many, or as a class when expanded; others skip it.

J: TRBJ2-7; V: TRBV18; size: NA; D: NA; DNA: TGTGCCAGCTCACCACCGGGGGCGGGGTACTCCTACGAGCAGTACTTC; CDR3: CASSPPGAGYSYEQYF
J: TRBJ1-2; V: TRBV30; size: NA; D: NA; DNA: TGTGCCTGGAGACTTGGAAAGTACTATGGCTACACCTTC; CDR3: CAWRLGKYYGYTF
J: TRBJ2-2; V: TRBV5-1; size: once; D: NA; DNA: TGCGCCAGCAGCTTGTCGCCCTTCTATGGGGACACCGGGGAGCTGTTTTTT; CDR3: CASSLSPFYGDTGELFF
J: TRBJ1-4; V: TRBV27; size: NA; D: NA; DNA: TGTGCCAGCAGGAATTACGGGCCAACTAATGAAAAACTGTTTTTT; CDR3: CASRNYGPTNEKLFF
J: TRBJ2-5; V: TRBV30; size: NA; D: NA; DNA: TGTGCCTGGAGTCAAGAGACCCAGTACTTC; CDR3: CAWSQETQYF
J: TRBJ1-5; V: TRBV21-1; size: once; D: NA; DNA: TGTGCCAGCAGCAAACTTCGGCGGGGTCGGGGGGGCGCGGATAGCAATCAGCCCCAGCATTTT; CDR3: CASSKLRRGRGGADSNQPQHF
J: TRBJ2-7; V: TRBV6-7; size: once; D: TRBD2; DNA: TGTGCCAGCGGGACTAGCATCCATTACGAGCAGTACTTC; CDR3: CASGTSIHYEQYF
J: TRBJ1-6; V: TRBV6-1; size: few; D: NA; DNA: TGTGCCAGCAGTGAGCGCCTTCAGACGGGGAATTCACCCCTCCACTTT; CDR3: CASSERLQTGNSPLHF
J: TRBJ1-5; V: TRBV18; size: NA; D: NA; DNA: TGTGCCAGCTCACTGGGGGGCGAACAGCCCCAGCATTTT; CDR3: CASSLGGEQPQHF
J: TRBJ1-2; V: TRBV6-1; size: NA; D: TRBD1; DNA: TGTGCCAGCAGCGCAAAGAAGGGACAGGACTATGGCTACACCTTC; CDR3: CASSAKKGQDYGYTF
J: TRBJ2-2; V: TRBV4-1; size: once; D: TRBD1; DNA: TGCGCCAGCAGCCAACCTAACAGGGGCCCCGAGCTGTTTTTT; CDR3: CASSQPNRGPELFF
J: TRBJ2-5; V: TRBV6-5; size: NA; D: NA; DNA: TGTGCCAGCAGTTCCCAAGAGACCCAGTACTTC; CDR3: CASSSQETQYF
J: TRBJ2-7; V: TRBV10-3; size: once; D: TRBD2; DNA: TGTGCCATCAGTGCGACTAGCGGCCGGGGCGAGCAGTACTTC; CDR3: CAISATSGRGEQYF
J: TRBJ1-4; V: TRBV27; size: NA; D: NA; DNA: TGTGCCAGCAGTCAAGGGGATGAAAAACTGTTTTTT; CDR3: CASSQGDEKLFF
J: TRBJ2-2; V: TRBV5-1; size: NA; D: NA; DNA: TGCGCCAGCAGCGCCACGGGAACCGGGGAGCTGTTTTTT; CDR3: CASSATGTGELFF
J: TRBJ1-1; V: TRBV5-6; size: NA; D: NA; DNA: TGTGCCAGCAGCTTGGACAGGGTAGGTCGAGCTTTCTTT; CDR3: CASSLDRVGRAFF
J: TRBJ2-1; V: TRBV6-5; size: NA; D: TRBD2; DNA: TGTGCCAGCGGCGGGAGGGGTGGGGATAACAATGAGCAGTTCTTC; CDR3: CASGGRGGDNNEQFF
J: TRBJ2-3; V: TRBV9; size: once; D: NA; DNA: TGTGCCAGCAGCCTCCGGTCAGATACGCAGTATTTT; CDR3: CASSLRSDTQYF
J: TRBJ2-3; V: TRBV18; size: NA; D: TRBD2; DNA: TGTGCCAGCTCACCACCGGGTGGAATCATTAGCGGGGGGGCAGATACGCAGTATTTT; CDR3: CASSPPGGIISGGADTQYF
J: TRBJ2-1; V: TRBV10-3; size: NA; D: TRBD2; DNA: TGTGCCATCAGTGAGCGGGGGGAGGGGTACAATGAGCAGTTCTTC; CDR3: CAISERGEGYNEQFF
J: TRBJ2-5; V: TRBV12-5; size: NA; D: TRBD1; DNA: TGTGCTAGTGGTTTAGAATCGACAGGGATGTACTTC; CDR3: CASGLESTGMYF
J: TRBJ2-1; V: TRBV28; size: NA; D: TRBD2; DNA: TGTGCCAGCAGTTTAGGACTAGCGGGGGGCGAGCAGTTCTTC; CDR3: CASSLGLAGGEQFF
J: TRBJ1-1; V: TRBV2; size: NA; D: TRBD1; DNA: TGTGCCAGCTGCCCAAGGACAGGGGGCACTGAAGCTTTCTTT; CDR3: CASCPRTGGTEAFF
J: TRBJ2-1; V: TRBV7-6; size: NA; D: TRBD1; DNA: TGTGCCAGCAGCCCACGGACAGGGGTATCCAATGAGCAGTTCTTC; CDR3: CASSPRTGVSNEQFF
J: TRBJ2-1; V: TRBV15; size: NA; D: NA; DNA: TGTGCCACCAGCTCGAACCTAGAGTACAATGGGCAGTTCTTC; CDR3: CATSSNLEYNGQFF
J: TRBJ2-5; V: TRBV7-6; size: NA; D: NA; DNA: TGTGCCAGCAGCTTAGTAAGCAGGGGAGAGACCCAGTACTTC; CDR3: CASSLVSRGETQYF
J: TRBJ2-7; V: TRBV6-5; size: NA; D: NA; DNA: TGTGCCAGCAGGCCGGGGGGCGAAGAGCAGTACTTC; CDR3: CASRPGGEEQYF
J: TRBJ1-1; V: TRBV11-1; size: NA; D: NA; DNA: TGTGCCAGCAGCCATTCCGGGACTCGGGACACTGAAGCTTTCTTT; CDR3: CASSHSGTRDTEAFF
J: TRBJ2-1; V: TRBV7-3; size: few; D: NA; DNA: TGTGCCAGCAGCCACGGGGGGACAGTTCGAGAGCAGTTCTTC; CDR3: CASSHGGTVREQFF
J: TRBJ2-1; V: TRBV6-6; size: NA; D: NA; DNA: TGTGCCAGCACCCCCGGGACTTCCAACAATGAGCAGTTCTTC; CDR3: CASTPGTSNNEQFF
J: TRBJ2-5; V: TRBV7-6; size: NA; D: TRBD2; DNA: TGTGCCAGCAGCTTACGGGGGGGGGCCGTGGAGACCCAGTACTTC; CDR3: CASSLRGGAVETQYF
J: TRBJ1-1; V: TRBV5-1; size: few; D: TRBD1; DNA: TGCGCCAGCATAGGACCGGGACAGACGAACACTGAAGCTTTCTTT; CDR3: CASIGPGQTNTEAFF
J: TRBJ1-5; V: TRBV25-1; size: NA; D: NA; DNA: TGTGCCAGCAGTGGGGATTGGGACTTTAATCAGCCCCAGCATTTT; CDR3: CASSGDWDFNQPQHF
J: TRBJ2-3; V: TRBV6-5; size: NA; D: TRBD2; DNA: TGTGCCAGCAGTTACAGCGGGGCGAGCACAGATACGCAGTATTTT; CDR3: CASSYSGASTDTQYF
J: TRBJ2-3; V: TRBV2; size: NA; D: TRBD2; DNA: TGTGCCTCCGAGGCTAGCGGCCCCACAGATACGCAGTATTTT; CDR3: CASEASGPTDTQYF